The 20 T cell receptor beta chains below come from one sample, sequenced in a study of shared clonotypes between healthy human individuals. Using immunoSEQ multiplex PCR, the repertoire was profiled, and TCRdb retains in-frame clones only, with some absent. The data show 500,000 or so clones, 95% to 97% seen once. The material sequenced was naive CD4+ T cells sorted from blood. Documented subset: CD45RA+ positively selected. Receptors originate from a woman aged 30 to 39 in good health.

The rearrangement links TRBV23-1 to TRBJ2-7; 9 bases are shared with TRBD2. TRBV23-1 is placed among ORFs of uncertain function. V lost 2 bases, J lost 3 bases, and 8 bases stayed unmatched. The CDR3 has 16 residues. The DNA of the CDR3 is TGCGCCAGCAGTCAACCCCGACTAGCGGAGGACTACGAGCAGTACTTC. Translation: CASSQPRLAEDYEQYF.

J is TRBJ1-5 and V is TRBV19; D remains unclear. The CDR3 consists of 17 residues. Germline CDR1 is LNHDA and CDR2 is SQIVND (reference sequence). Between the trimmed V and J ends, which lost 4 bases and 2 bases, there was a span of 18 bases. DNA for the CDR3: TGTGCCAGTAGTACCCACCGCGGAGGGTTCGGCAATCAGCCCCAGCATTTT. Amino acid sequence: CASSTHRGGFGNQPQHF.

The chain uses TRBV5-1 and TRBJ2-1, with 9 positions matching TRBD2. The germline V gene has CDR1 SGHRS and CDR2 YFSETQ. The CDR3 runs 15 residues. With 4 bases clipped from V and 4 bases from J, the junction kept 6 bases outside the gene matches. The CDR3 region is CASSRGLALYNEQFF. The DNA of the CDR3 is TGCGCCAGCAGCCGGGGACTAGCCCTATACAATGAGCAGTTCTTC. The variable domain in full, completed from reference TRBV5-1 and TRBJ2-1, reads KAGVTQTPRYLIKTRGQQVTLSCSPISGHRSVSWYQQTPGQGLQFLFEYFSETQRNKGNFPGRFSGRQFSNSRSEMNVSTLELGDSALYLCASSRGLALYNEQFFGPGTRLTVL.

The rearrangement joins TRBV19 to TRBJ1-3, with D possibly matching TRBD1 (6 bases). CDR1 is LNHDA and CDR2 is SQIVND in the germline V gene (reference sequence). This CDR3 region has 12 residues. Trimming cost V 9 bases and J 0 bases, with 6 bases left between them. This CDR3 reads CASRGSGNTIYF. For the CDR3, the DNA is TGTGCCAGCAGGGGCTCTGGAAACACCATATATTTT. Filled out from reference TRBV19 and TRBJ1-3, the complete variable domain reads DGGITQSPKYLFRKEGQNVTLSCEQNLNHDAMYWYRQDPGQGLRLIYYSQIVNDFQKGDIAEGYSVSREKKESFPLTVTSAQKNPTAFYLCASRGSGNTIYFGEGSWLTVV.

J is TRBJ1-1 and V is TRBV4-1, with D maybe TRBD1 (6 bases). CDR1 MGHRA and CDR2 YSYEKL come from the germline V gene. V lost 4 bases and J 5 bases, leaving 20 bases between the germline ends. The CDR3 sequence is 16 residues long. CDR3 nucleotide sequence: TGCGCCAGCAGCCTCAGACAGGATGCAGACGAGACTGAAGCTTTCTTT. Translated: CASSLRQDADETEAFF.

This sequence joins TRBV29-1 and TRBJ1-1, with TRBD1 as a possible D gene (6 bases). V gave up 4 bases and J gave up 8 bases, with 23 bases separating them. CDR1 is SQVTM and CDR2 is ANQGSEA in the germline V gene. This CDR3 is built from 15 residues. DNA of the CDR3: TGCAGCGTTGCAGGGGTGGATGGTGGAGGATCCGAAGCTTTCTTT. Translated, it gives CSVAGVDGGGSEAFF.

This chain joins TRBV7-2 and TRBJ2-7; 8 bases match TRBD2. CDR3 length: 15 residues. V lost 5 bases to trimming and J lost 4 bases; unmatched junction nucleotides: 10. The germline V gene has CDR1 SGHTA and CDR2 FQGNSA. The CDR3 nucleotides read TGTGCCAGCAGCCCCGGACTAGCTCGAAGTTACGAGCAGTACTTC. Amino acid sequence: CASSPGLARSYEQYF.

This clone was picked up one time. The chain joins TRBV21-1 to TRBJ2-7; the table assigns TRBD1, which was not confirmed against the DNA. TRBV21-1 is noted as a pseudogene. The CDR3 has 14 amino acids. CDR3 DNA: TGTGCCAGCAGCATTAGGACAGTCTCCTACGAGCAGTACTTC. Translated, it gives CASSIRTVSYEQYF.

V is TRBV4-1 and J is TRBJ1-5; no reliable D call. Germline V gives CDR1 MGHRA, CDR2 YSYEKL. There are 15 residues in the CDR3. V lost 1 base and J lost 2, with 9 bases in between. CDR3 sequence (DNA): TGCGCCAGCAGCCAAGTCGGGCAAGGCAATCAGCCCCAGCATTTT. Its translation: CASSQVGQGNQPQHF.

This clone appeared once. The J gene is TRBJ1-1, the V gene TRBV27; no firm D call. The CDR3 totals 13 residues. V gave up 4 bases and J gave up 11 bases, with 17 bases separating them. Per the germline V gene, CDR1 is MNHEY and CDR2 is SMNVEV (reference sequence). In nucleotides, the CDR3 is TGTGCCAGCAGTTCTCTAGAGCCCGGACGGGCTTTCTTT. It is translated as CASSSLEPGRAFF.

This clone was seen a handful of times. The rearrangement joins TRBV2 to TRBJ2-2; no reliable D call. CDR3 length: 11 amino acids. The germline V gene encodes CDR1 SNHLY and CDR2 FYNNEI. Trimming pared 10 bases from V and 6 bases from J, leaving 9 bases between. CDR3 in amino acids: CATRLSGELFF. CDR3 DNA sequence: TGTGCCACCAGGCTATCCGGGGAGCTGTTTTTT. The whole variable domain, filled in from reference TRBV2 and TRBJ2-2, reads EPEVTQTPSHQVTQMGQEVILRCVPISNHLYFYWYRQILGQKVEFLVSFYNNEISEKSEIFDDQFSVERPDGSNFTLKIRSTKLEDSAMYFCATRLSGELFFGEGSRLTVL.

The chain has TRBV28 and TRBJ2-5, with TRBD1 matching 7 bases. Germline CDR1 and CDR2: MDHEN and SYDVKM. V trimming: 5 bases; J trimming: 5 bases; junction bases outside the gene matches: 17. This CDR3 is built from 17 residues. CDR3 sequence reads: CASSLRKRQGREETQYF. In nucleotides, the CDR3 is TGTGCCAGCAGTCTCCGAAAACGACAGGGCAGGGAGGAGACCCAGTACTTC.

The chain combines TRBV7-2 with TRBJ2-7; 13 bases match TRBD2. The germline CDR1 and CDR2 sequences are SGHTA and FQGNSA. Unmatched junction bases numbered 9, after V lost 1 base and J lost 3 bases. The CDR3 length is 18 residues. The CDR3 is CASSLVVGTSGVNYEQYF. In DNA form, the CDR3 reads TGTGCCAGCAGCTTAGTCGTGGGGACTAGCGGGGTAAACTACGAGCAGTACTTC.

The gene calls are TRBV29-1 and TRBJ1-1; D is undetermined. The CDR3 has 14 residues. V lost 1 base and J 0 bases, leaving 9 bases between the germline ends. Germline lookup yields CDR1 SQVTM and CDR2 ANQGSEA. CDR3 amino acids: CSVEGSYMNTEAFF. Written as DNA, the CDR3 is TGCAGCGTTGAAGGTTCGTACATGAACACTGAAGCTTTCTTT. Full variable domain (rest looked up from reference TRBV29-1 and TRBJ1-1): SAVISQKPSRDICQRGTSLTIQCQVDSQVTMMFWYRQQPGQSLTLIATANQGSEATYESGFVIDKFPISRPNLTFSTLTVSNMSPEDSSIYLCSVEGSYMNTEAFFGQGTRLTVV.

The chain couples TRBV18 to TRBJ2-3; D possibly corresponds to TRBD2 (6 bases). Germline assignment: CDR1 KGHSH and CDR2 LQKENI. Trimming cost V 3 bases and J 0 bases, with 13 bases left between them. CDR3 length: 16 amino acids. The CDR3 loop is CASSPPQGLSTDTQYF. The DNA for the CDR3 is TGTGCCAGCTCACCTCCGCAGGGACTTAGCACAGATACGCAGTATTTT.

The chain recombines TRBV9 with TRBJ2-2; tentatively, D is TRBD1 (6 bases). CDR1 and CDR2 from the germline V gene are SGDLS and YYNGEE. Deletions cut 0 bases from V and 7 bases from J, with 13 bases between. The CDR3 consists of 15 residues. Here the CDR3 reads CASSVGIGGHGELFF. In DNA, the CDR3 is TGTGCCAGCAGCGTAGGGATTGGGGGCCACGGGGAGCTGTTTTTT.

The chain combines TRBV19 with TRBJ1-2, with D uncertain. V was shortened by 3 bases and J by 7 bases, with 18 bases between the two germline ends. Germline CDR1 reads LNHDA; CDR2 reads SQIVND (reference sequence). The CDR3 consists of 15 residues. This chain's CDR3 is CASSIGRVAGGGYTF. CDR3 in DNA: TGTGCCAGTAGTATCGGCCGGGTTGCGGGCGGTGGCTACACCTTC.

The V gene is TRBV5-4, the J gene TRBJ1-1; D unresolved. This CDR3 has 14 amino acids. V was shortened by 0 bases and J by 1 base, with 7 bases between the two germline ends. The germline gives CDR1 SGHNT, CDR2 YYREEE (reference sequence). Written as DNA, the CDR3 is TGTGCCAGCAGCTTGGGGCCAGGGAACACTGAAGCTTTCTTT. It specifies CASSLGPGNTEAFF.

The chain has TRBV18 and TRBJ2-1; 8 nucleotides agree with TRBD2. The germline CDR1 and CDR2 sequences are KGHSH and LQKENI. V lost 0 bases, J lost 12 bases, and 7 bases stayed unmatched. This CDR3 spans 14 amino acids. CDR3 residues: CASSPPVREGGQFF. CDR3 DNA sequence: TGTGCCAGCTCACCACCAGTACGGGAGGGAGGGCAGTTCTTC.

This chain connects TRBV18 to TRBJ2-2; D is unclear. CDR3 size: 16 residues. The V end lost 3 bases, the J end lost 2 bases, and 13 bases lay between the germline ends. Germline V gene sequence: CDR1 KGHSH, CDR2 LQKENI. The CDR3 DNA is TGTGCCAGCTCACCCCGGACGATTGCTAACACCGGGGAGCTGTTTTTT. Its translation is CASSPRTIANTGELFF.